Described below is a single TCR beta chain sequence and its context. The antigen remains undetermined. This record belongs to a study of Ad26.COV2.S vaccination and SARS-CoV-2 variants. Study at large: Into the muscle, Ad26.COV2.S was dosed once or twice, 56 days apart. Study results and limitations: Breadth, reportedly substantial, characterized the spike-specific CD8+ and CD4+ T cell responses after vaccination.

As for treatment: 15 to 20 received Ad26.COV2.S at low or high dose, single or two shots; 5 received placebo; per-sample allocation not given. Day 63 after the first injection of vaccine or placebo was the sampling time. The donor's status was that of an adult aged 18-55 years in Boston. Some clones are missing from TCRdb's copy, which holds only in-frame ones; the method was immunoSEQ multiplex PCR. The sample includes roughly 350,000 clones, 70% to 90% of them seen just once. Trimming left V 5 bases short and J 9 bases short, with 14 bases between. CDR1 and CDR2 from the germline V gene are SGHTA and FQGNSA. This CDR3 has 13 amino acids.

This receptor was taken from a person aged 18-60 years who received the Ad26.COV2.S COVID-19 vaccine or a placebo. The material was peripheral blood, obtained in a trial of Ad26.COV2.S vaccine versus placebo. The rearrangement uses TRBV7-2 and TRBJ1-3; D remains unclear. CDR3 DNA: TGTGCCAGCAGCAGCGGGGTTCCGCCCACCATATATTTT. Its protein is CASSSGVPPTIYF.